This section outlines one T cell receptor (beta chain) sequence together with its context. From blood CD8+ and CD4+ T cells, TCR beta sequences were generated. Negative isolation yielded the CD8+ and CD4+ T cells, while FACS enriched the TEMRA cells. RNA amounts of roughly 0.5 to 1 ug underwent reverse transcription with random hexamers. A multiplex approach, immunoSEQ multiplex PCR, amplified TCR beta CDR3 across 54 Vbeta and 13 Jbeta. TCRdb used MiXCR to reprocess the immunoSEQ multiplex PCR reads, holding one entry per CDR3 protein. The sample carries about 200,000 distinct CDR3 sequences, 85% to 95% recorded once. These data come from a study of CD8 T cells in Susac syndrome. The CDR3 runs 16 residues. Trimming at V came to 3 bases and at J to 9 bases, leaving 12 bases not matched to a gene.

The specimen was CD4+ T cells from PBMCs. The receptor was derived from a human donor in good health. The rearrangement joins TRBV12-3 or TRBV12-4 to TRBJ2-2; 8 nucleotides line up with TRBD2. CDR3 amino acids: CASSLSGGYERRELFF. CDR3 coding DNA: TGTGCCAGCAGTTTGAGCGGGGGCTACGAACGCCGGGAGCTGTTTTTT.